The rows below give T cell receptor beta chains drawn from one sample of a study of shared clonotypes between healthy human individuals. Assay used: immunoSEQ multiplex PCR; TCRdb lists only in-frame clones, some missing. The table has approximately 500,000 clones, about 78% seen once. The sample was PBMCs. These receptor sequences come from a woman aged 40 to 50 in good health. Some clones in this sample may be carry-over from other donors' samples. CDR3s include the opening cysteine and the closing phenylalanine or tryptophan. A D gene is named only where the DNA matches it firmly. Only some rows state a clone size, as once, few, many or a class for expanded clones.

TRBJ2-1	-	TRBD2	TRBV7-9	TGTGCCAGCAGCCCAAAAGCGGGGCCCTACAATGAGCAGTTCTTC	CASSPKAGPYNEQFF
TRBJ1-5	few	-	TRBV7-2	TGTGCCAGCAGCTTAATATGGGAGAGCCAACCCCAGCATTTT	CASSLIWESQPQHF
TRBJ2-7	-	-	TRBV25-1	TGTGCCAGCAGTGAATTGTTGGTCGGGGCCGAGCAGTACTTC	CASSELLVGAEQYF
TRBJ1-1	-	-	TRBV9	TGTGCCAGCAGCGTAGGGACGGGGCGGAACACTGAAGCTTTCTTT	CASSVGTGRNTEAFF
TRBJ2-1	-	TRBD2	TRBV2	TGTGCCAGCAGGGGACTAGCCGCGAACAATGAGCAGTTCTTC	CASRGLAANNEQFF
TRBJ2-5	-	-	TRBV9	TGTGCCAGCAGCGTAGGTCAGGTGGTTCAAGAGACCCAGTACTTC	CASSVGQVVQETQYF
TRBJ1-3	-	-	TRBV4-3	TGCGCCAGCAGCCAAGATGTCTTTGGAAACACCATATATTTT	CASSQDVFGNTIYF
TRBJ1-6	-	-	TRBV30	TGTGCCTGGTGCCCAGACTCCTATAATTCACCCCTCCACTTT	CAWCPDSYNSPLHF
TRBJ2-2	few	-	TRBV28	TGTGCCAGCAGTTTAATTTCCAGCGGCCACACCGGGGAGCTGTTTTTT	CASSLISSGHTGELFF
TRBJ2-6	-	-	TRBV7-9	TGTGCCAGCAGCTCCACCAGGGGGGCCAACGTCCTGACTTTC	CASSSTRGANVLTF
TRBJ1-6	-	-	TRBV4-2	TGTGCCAGCAGCCAAGGGGGCACCTCCTATAATTCACCCCTCCACTTT	CASSQGGTSYNSPLHF
TRBJ2-1	-	TRBD2	TRBV5-6	TGTGCCAGCATCTCGGGACTAGCGGGAGATCTATCCTACAATGAGCAGTTCTTC	CASISGLAGDLSYNEQFF
TRBJ1-2	-	-	TRBV19	TGTGCCAGTAGCCAGTACGACTATGGCTACACCTTC	CASSQYDYGYTF
TRBJ2-2	-	-	TRBV7-3	TGTGCCAGCAGCCAGGACAGCCTCGGGGAGCTGTTTTTT	CASSQDSLGELFF
TRBJ2-2	once	TRBD2	TRBV18	TGTGCCAGCTCACCCGGGACTATTCTCAGCGGGGAGCTGTTTTTT	CASSPGTILSGELFF
TRBJ1-2	-	TRBD1	TRBV4-2	TGTGCCAGCAGCCAGGGAGAAGGGGGCATCTATGGCTACACCTTC	CASSQGEGGIYGYTF
TRBJ2-3	-	TRBD2	TRBV7-9	TGTGCCAGCACGCGGGAGGAGGCTGCAGATACGCAGTATTTT	CASTREEAADTQYF
TRBJ2-1	-	TRBD2	TRBV7-2	TGTGCCAGCAGCCCCAGTCCCGCTAGCCCGGGGGGCAATGAGCAGTTCTTC	CASSPSPASPGGNEQFF
TRBJ1-1	-	-	TRBV11-2	TGTGCCAGCAGCTCCCATATGAACACTGAAGCTTTCTTT	CASSSHMNTEAFF
TRBJ2-5	-	-	TRBV5-4	TGTGCCAGCAGCTTGGGGGGGGTTGGTGAGACCCAGTACTTC	CASSLGGVGETQYF
TRBJ2-7	-	-	TRBV5-1	TGCGCCCGCAGCTTGGCCACGGACTCCTACGAGCAGTACTTC	CARSLATDSYEQYF
TRBJ2-1	few	-	TRBV6-5	TGTGCCAGCAGGGACCTTAGCTCCTACAATGAGCAGTTCTTC	CASRDLSSYNEQFF
TRBJ1-2	-	-	TRBV4-2	TGTGCCAGCAGCCAAGATTATGCGGACACGGAGTGGGGTGGCTACACCTTC	CASSQDYADTEWGGYTF
TRBJ1-2	once	-	TRBV27	TGTGCCAGCAGTGCGGACTTCTGGCGGGGCTACACCTTC	CASSADFWRGYTF
TRBJ1-1	-	-	TRBV29-1	TGCAGCGTTGTTAATCCAGGGATGAACACTGAAGCTTTCTTT	CSVVNPGMNTEAFF
TRBJ1-5	once	TRBD1	TRBV19	TGTGCCAGTAGCGACAGGGGGGGTTATAGCAATCAGCCCCAGCATTTT	CASSDRGGYSNQPQHF
TRBJ2-7	few	TRBD1	TRBV9	TGTGCCAGCAGCCGCGGACAGGAACCTTACGAGCAGTACTTC	CASSRGQEPYEQYF
TRBJ1-3	-	-	TRBV30	TGTGCCTGGAGTGAAACTAGGCTGGGGAGGACCTCTGGAAACACCATATATTTT	CAWSETRLGRTSGNTIYF
TRBJ2-3	-	-	TRBV30	TGTGCCTTAAGGGACGGGAGAGAGACAGATACGCAGTATTTT	CALRDGRETDTQYF
TRBJ2-2	few	TRBD1	TRBV7-9	TGTGCCAGCAGCGAGGCGACAGGGGTCGGCGGGGAGCTGTTTTTT	CASSEATGVGGELFF
TRBJ1-1	-	-	TRBV6-5	TGTGCCAGCAGAAAGAGGTTTCGTGTCACTGAAGCTTTCTTT	CASRKRFRVTEAFF
TRBJ1-2	-	-	TRBV19	TGTGCCAGTAGTCTAGGAGACCTCTATGGCTACACCTTC	CASSLGDLYGYTF